These T cell receptor beta chains were read from a single sample in a study of T cell repertoires in cytomegalovirus infection. TCRdb used MiXCR to reprocess the reads, holding one entry per CDR3 protein. This table has around 550,000 distinct CDR3 sequences, 26% appearing once. Input material: PBMCs. Receptor source: a human donor in good health (CMV status not recorded). Some clones in this sample may be carry-over from other donors' samples. The CDR3 runs from the conserved cysteine through the conserved F or W. The D gene is left open where the match is weak. Size values are once, few and many counts, or a class for expanded clones, and some rows have none.

>TRBJ2-2|16|TRBV5-1|few|-
TGCGCCAGCAGCCAAACCGGGACGAGGAACACCGGGGAGCTGTTTTTT
CASSQTGTRNTGELFF
>TRBJ1-2|14|TRBV5-4|-|-
TGTGCCAGCAGCCCGGAGGCCTTTGGCTATGGCTACACCTTC
CASSPEAFGYGYTF
>TRBJ1-1|14|TRBV12-3/TRBV12-4|-|-
TGTGCCAGCAGTGTTGCGAGCGGAAACACTGAAGCTTTCTTT
CASSVASGNTEAFF
>TRBJ2-1|16|TRBV6-8|few|TRBD2
TGTGCCAGCAGTCAGAGTAGCGGGAGGGCCTACAATGAGCAGTTCTTC
CASSQSSGRAYNEQFF
>TRBJ1-2|15|TRBV2|-|TRBD1
TGTGCCAGCAGTGAAGGGACAGGGGGTTTGTATGGCTACACCTTC
CASSEGTGGLYGYTF
>TRBJ1-2|15|TRBV5-5|few|TRBD1
TGTGCCAGCAGCTCCGGGACAGGAGGCAACTATGGCTACACCTTC
CASSSGTGGNYGYTF
>TRBJ2-3|14|TRBV5-1|-|-
TGCGCCAGCAGCGGCGGGGGCTCGGGCGATACGCAGTATTTT
CASSGGGSGDTQYF
>TRBJ2-7|16|TRBV19|many|-
TGTGCCAGTAGTCCAAAGCGGGCAGATGCCCTCTACGAGCAGTACTTC
CASSPKRADALYEQYF
>TRBJ2-3|19|TRBV15|-|TRBD2
TGTGCCACCAGCAGACCCGAGCAGGGGACTAGCGGGAGAGCAGATACGCAGTATTTT
CATSRPEQGTSGRADTQYF
>TRBJ1-5|13|TRBV5-1|-|-
TGCGCCAGCAGCCAAATTCCCAATCAGCCCCAGCATTTT
CASSQIPNQPQHF
>TRBJ1-3|16|TRBV28|few|TRBD1
TGTGCCAGCACAAGGGGACAGGGGGCGGCTGGAAACACCATATATTTT
CASTRGQGAAGNTIYF
>TRBJ1-1|13|TRBV6-2/TRBV6-3|-|-
TGTGCCAGCAGTTACCCGCAATGGGCTGAAGCTTTCTTT
CASSYPQWAEAFF
>TRBJ2-7|13|TRBV28|-|-
TGTGCCAGCAGCGACGGGGGTCTAGGTGAGCAGTACTTC
CASSDGGLGEQYF
>TRBJ2-2|14|TRBV4-3|few|-
TGCGCCAGCAGCCAAGGCAGAAACACCGGGGAGCTGTTTTTT
CASSQGRNTGELFF
>TRBJ2-3|16|TRBV13|-|-
TGTGCCAGCAGCTTAGGAGGAGTACTAGTGACAGATACGCAGTATTTT
CASSLGGVLVTDTQYF
>TRBJ1-5|15|TRBV20-1|-|TRBD1
TGCAGTGCTAGCATGACAGGGCAGGGCAATCAGCCCCAGCATTTT
CSASMTGQGNQPQHF
>TRBJ1-1|15|TRBV4-1|-|-
TGCGCCAGCAGCCAAGGGGCCGGAGTGAACACTGAAGCTTTCTTT
CASSQGAGVNTEAFF
>TRBJ2-5|13|TRBV20-1|-|-
TGCAGTGCTAGGCACCTCTACCAAGAGACCCAGTACTTC
CSARHLYQETQYF
>TRBJ1-2|11|TRBV27|few|-
TGTGCCAGCGGTCCAGGGCGCGGCTACACCTTC
CASGPGRGYTF
>TRBJ2-1|15|TRBV7-2|many|TRBD2
TGTGCCAGCAGCTTCCCGACTAGCGGGGACAATGAGCAGTTCTTC
CASSFPTSGDNEQFF
>TRBJ2-3|14|TRBV2|few|-
TGTGCCAGCAGTGAAGGGCTATACACAGATACGCAGTATTTT
CASSEGLYTDTQYF
>TRBJ2-3|17|TRBV11-2|few|-
TGTGCCAGCAGCGGAACGGGGTTTACAGGGAGTGTAGATACGCAGTATTTT
CASSGTGFTGSVDTQYF
>TRBJ2-1|16|TRBV19|few|TRBD2
TGTGCCAGTAGTCCGGGGACTAGCGGGATTCTGTATGAGCAGTTCTTC
CASSPGTSGILYEQFF
>TRBJ2-2|14|TRBV18|-|-
TGTGCCAGCTCACCTCAGAGGAACACCGGGGAGCTGTTTTTT
CASSPQRNTGELFF
>TRBJ2-3|16|TRBV7-3|-|TRBD2
TGTGCCAGCAGCTTAGAAGGCGGGAGGCCCTGGGATACGCAGTATTTT
CASSLEGGRPWDTQYF
>TRBJ2-1|17|TRBV9|-|-
TGTGCCAGCAGCGTAGGGGGGCTAGCTGGTTCCTACAATGAGCAGTTCTTC
CASSVGGLAGSYNEQFF
>TRBJ2-1|16|TRBV6-2/TRBV6-3|few|-
TGTGCCAGCAGTTCGCTTAAGGGGTTAACCTACAATGAGCAGTTCTTC
CASSSLKGLTYNEQFF
>TRBJ2-1|13|TRBV30|many|-
TGTGCCTGGAGTGTACCAGCCTCGTACAGGATGTTCTTC
CAWSVPASYRMFF
>TRBJ2-2|17|TRBV7-6|many|TRBD2
TGTGCCAGCAGCTGGGCTAGCGGGGCCAAAAACACCGGGGAGCTGTTTTTT
CASSWASGAKNTGELFF
>TRBJ2-1|14|TRBV3-1|-|-
TGTGCCAGCAGCCAAGCGGGATACTACAATGAGCAGTTCTTC
CASSQAGYYNEQFF
>TRBJ2-2|14|TRBV7-3|-|-
TGTGCCAGCAGCTTAACGAAAAACACCGGGGAGCTGTTTTTT
CASSLTKNTGELFF
>TRBJ2-1|13|TRBV29-1|-|-
TGCAGCGTTACCCCGCATTCCTACAATGAGCAGTTCTTC
CSVTPHSYNEQFF
>TRBJ1-1|15|TRBV19|few|-
TGTGCCAGTATTCGAGTGGGGGGAACGAACACTGAAGCTTTCTTT
CASIRVGGTNTEAFF
>TRBJ1-2|13|TRBV30|-|-
TGTGCCTGGACCCCTACGGGTACCTATGGCTACACCTTC
CAWTPTGTYGYTF
>TRBJ1-3|15|TRBV7-9|many|-
TGTGCCAGCAGCTGGCGACCCGCATCTGGAAACACCATATATTTT
CASSWRPASGNTIYF
>TRBJ2-7|14|TRBV7-9|few|-
TGTGCCAGCAGCTTCGGAGGGATTTCGTACGAGCAGTACTTC
CASSFGGISYEQYF
>TRBJ2-1|15|TRBV7-9|-|TRBD2
TGTGCCAGCAGCTTACTAACTAGCGGGAGGGGAGAGCAGTTCTTC
CASSLLTSGRGEQFF
>TRBJ2-3|16|TRBV18|once|TRBD1
TGTGCCAGCTCATTTCCTAATAACAGGGGAACAGATACGCAGTATTTT
CASSFPNNRGTDTQYF
>TRBJ2-7|14|TRBV6-1|few|TRBD1
TGTGCCAGCAGCAGGGACAGGCTTGCCTACGAGCAGTACTTC
CASSRDRLAYEQYF
>TRBJ2-7|13|TRBV6-8|-|-
TGTGCCAGCAGCCCAGAGGGCTCCTACGAGCAGTACTTC
CASSPEGSYEQYF
>TRBJ2-1|18|TRBV12-5|few|TRBD2
TGTGCTAGTGGTTTGGTACCCCCTGAGCGGGAGTCGGACAATGAGCAGTTCTTC
CASGLVPPERESDNEQFF
>TRBJ2-7|15|TRBV7-2|many|-
TGTGCCAGCAGTTCGGGGGCGGGAGTGGGGTACGAGCAGTACTTC
CASSSGAGVGYEQYF
>TRBJ1-5|19|TRBV6-2/TRBV6-3|few|-
TGTGCCAGCACCGGCAGTTCGGCGGCCGCAATTGGAAGCAATCAGCCCCAGCATTTT
CASTGSSAAAIGSNQPQHF
>TRBJ2-4|17|TRBV11-3|-|TRBD2
TGTGCCAGCAGTTATGCACTAGCGGGAGGCTCAGGGTGGATTCAGTACTTC
CASSYALAGGSGWIQYF
>TRBJ2-1|13|TRBV4-1|-|-
TGCGCCAGCAGCCAGGGGACCGACGGAAAGTGGTTCTTC
CASSQGTDGKWFF
>TRBJ2-1|15|TRBV7-9|-|-
TGTGCCAGCAGCCCCTCCGGGACACGTAGAGGGGAGCAGTTCTTC
CASSPSGTRRGEQFF
>TRBJ2-2|17|TRBV6-5|-|TRBD2
TGTGCCAGCAGTTACTCCTCAGGCGGGAGGCGGGACGGGGAGCTGTTTTTT
CASSYSSGGRRDGELFF
>TRBJ2-7|12|TRBV12-3/TRBV12-4|many|-
TGTGCCAGCAGATCGGAAGGCTACGAGCAGTACTTC
CASRSEGYEQYF
>TRBJ2-5|16|TRBV11-2|many|-
TGTGCCAGCAGCTTTGGAGCGGGACAGGCCCAAGAGACCCAGTACTTC
CASSFGAGQAQETQYF
>TRBJ2-1|18|TRBV20-1|-|-
TGCAGTGCTAGAGAAACGAGATCGGAGCGGAGAACCTACAATGAGCAGTTCTTC
CSARETRSERRTYNEQFF
>TRBJ2-2|15|TRBV19|many|TRBD2
TGTGCCAGTAGGAGTCTAGCGGGAGTCACCGGGGAGCTGTTTTTT
CASRSLAGVTGELFF
>TRBJ2-2|13|TRBV29-1|-|-
TGCAGCCAGCGGCCAAGGGGCGCCGGGGAGCTGTTTTTT
CSQRPRGAGELFF
>TRBJ2-1|18|TRBV12-5|few|TRBD2
TGTGCTAGTGGTTTGGTAGGACTAGCGGAGCCCTCCAGTGGTGAGCAGTTCTTC
CASGLVGLAEPSSGEQFF
>TRBJ2-6|13|TRBV19|few|-
TGTGCCGCGGGCATTTTTGGGGCCAACGTCCTGACTTTC
CAAGIFGANVLTF
>TRBJ1-5|16|TRBV28|few|TRBD1
TGTGCCAGCAGTTTACCGGACAGGGGTAGCAATCAGCCCCAGCATTTT
CASSLPDRGSNQPQHF